This T cell receptor (beta chain) was sequenced in a study of T cell repertoires in cytomegalovirus infection. Study details: The public TCR beta signatures pointed to both CMV infection and matching HLA type.

The germline gives CDR1 SEHNR, CDR2 FQNEAQ (reference sequence). The CDR3 runs 17 residues. J was trimmed by 4 bases and V by 3 bases; bases with no gene match: 11. One entry per CDR3 protein, called by TCRdb with MiXCR from the reads. The sample contains around 260,000 distinct CDR3 sequences, roughly 10% of which appear only once. This clonotype was seen repeatedly, ten times or more. Sequenced material: PBMCs. This TCR was sampled from a human donor in good health (CMV status not recorded). Some clones in this sample may be carry-over from other donors' samples. V usage is TRBV7-9 and J usage is TRBJ1-2; 10 positions agree with TRBD1. The DNA for the CDR3 is TGTGCCAGCAGCTTTGCGGGAAGACAGGGGGCGATCTATGGCTACACCTTC. This translates into CASSFAGRQGAIYGYTF.